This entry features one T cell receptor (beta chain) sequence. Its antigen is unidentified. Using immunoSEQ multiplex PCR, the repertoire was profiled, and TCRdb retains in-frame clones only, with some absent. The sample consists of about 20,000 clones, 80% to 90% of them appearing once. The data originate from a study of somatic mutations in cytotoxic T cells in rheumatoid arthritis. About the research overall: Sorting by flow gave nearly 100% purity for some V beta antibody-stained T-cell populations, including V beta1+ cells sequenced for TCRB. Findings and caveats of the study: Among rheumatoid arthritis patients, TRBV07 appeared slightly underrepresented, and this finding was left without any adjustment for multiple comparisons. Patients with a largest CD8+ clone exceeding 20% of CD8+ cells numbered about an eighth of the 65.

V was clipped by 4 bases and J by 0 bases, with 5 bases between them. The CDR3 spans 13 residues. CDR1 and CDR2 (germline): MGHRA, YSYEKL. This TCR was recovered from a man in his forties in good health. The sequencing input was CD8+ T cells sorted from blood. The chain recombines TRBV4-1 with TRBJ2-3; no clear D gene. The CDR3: CASSPTSTDTQYF. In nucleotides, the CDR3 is TGCGCCAGCAGCCCCACTAGCACAGATACGCAGTATTTT.